The TCR beta chain under discussion was sequenced for a study of response to subunit inactivated influenza vaccine. With respect to this clonotype: Antigen specificity is unknown.

The CDR3 has 14 residues. V lost 8 bases and J 0 bases, leaving 11 bases between the germline ends. Germline loops: CDR1 LNHDA, CDR2 SQIVND (reference sequence). Each CDR3 protein is one row after TCRdb ran MiXCR on the RT-PCR reads. The sample holds approximately 700,000 distinct CDR3 sequences, roughly 14% seen once. Study-wide results and caveats: Authors suggested each seasonal influenza vaccination recruits few new T cells.

This material consisted of PBMCs from blood, taken roughly 2 weeks before vaccination. The source of this sequence is a man aged 45-65 years who received an inactivated influenza vaccine. The rearrangement links TRBV19 to TRBJ2-4, with D perhaps matching TRBD1 (5 bases). CDR3 coding DNA: TGTGCCAGTGGTGCTCAGGGAGCCAAAAACATTCAGTACTTC. It codes for CASGAQGAKNIQYF.